What follows are 16 T cell receptor beta chains derived from one specimen sequenced in a study of blood T cells in healthy people across ages. The use of a sample-barcoded 5' primer and a J-beta primer mix characterized a second PCR of roughly 6 to 11 cycles. In TCRdb, the 5' RACE reads were re-called with MiXCR into one record per CDR3 protein. Of 1.2 million to 1.5 million distinct CDR3 sequences in the sample, roughly 40% were seen once. The sequenced material came from blood. The receptor set was obtained from a woman younger than 30 in good health.

The sample holds one count of this clonotype. This chain joins TRBV9 and TRBJ2-1; 12 bases line up with TRBD1. The DNA end lines up better with TRBJ2-7; the J call may be wrong. Per germline, CDR1 SGDLS and CDR2 YYNGEE. The CDR3 is 17 residues long. The CDR3 loop is CASSVGAGTGGANEQYF. As DNA, the CDR3 is TGTGCCAGCAGCGTAGGGGCCGGGACAGGGGGCGCGAATGAGCAGTACTTC.

Only a few counts were recorded for this clonotype. CDR3 region: CASRDRVGETQYF. In DNA form, the CDR3 reads TGTGCCAGCAGGGACAGGGTTGGGGAGACCCAGTACTTC. The rearrangement joins TRBV27 to TRBJ2-5; 8 bases are a match to TRBD1. The V and J ends lost 6 bases and 5 bases, in that order; junction bases with no gene match: 5. Per germline, CDR1 MNHEY and CDR2 SMNVEV (reference sequence). The CDR3 runs to 13 residues.

The rearrangement uses TRBV11-2 and TRBJ2-7; D is possibly TRBD1 or TRBD2 (5 bases each). CDR1 is SGHAT, CDR2 FQNNGV, per germline. CDR3 size: 14 residues. V lost 6 bases and J 3 bases, leaving 15 bases between the germline ends. The CDR3 is CASSRIGTDYEQYF. Here the CDR3 DNA reads TGTGCCAGCAGTAGAATAGGGACGGACTACGAGCAGTACTTC.

The chain uses TRBV9 and TRBJ1-2, with TRBD1 matching over 10 bases. V shed 3 bases, J shed 3 bases, and the junction held 5 bases outside the gene matches. The V gene's germline CDR1 is SGDLS and CDR2 YYNGEE. The CDR3 is made up of 15 amino acids. CDR3 DNA sequence: TGTGCCAGCAGCGCTGACAGGGGGCGGGACTATGGCTACACCTTC. Its translation: CASSADRGRDYGYTF.

This clonotype was seen only a few times. The chain is built from TRBV4-2 and TRBJ2-7, with 11 bases lining up with TRBD1. V dropped 5 bases and J dropped 2; count of bases not matched to a gene: 8. The CDR3 runs to 16 residues. Germline V gene sequence: CDR1 LGHNA, CDR2 YNFKEQ. CDR3 nucleotide sequence: TGTGCCAGCAGCGAAGCTGTGGGACAGGGGGCCTACGAGCAGTACTTC. Translation gives CASSEAVGQGAYEQYF.

This clonotype was recorded at least ten times. CDR3 region: CATSDSSFGLSAQYF. The CDR3 nucleotides are TGTGCCACCAGTGATTCGTCTTTCGGCCTGAGTGCGCAGTATTTT. The J gene is TRBJ2-3, the V gene TRBV24-1; no reliable D call. Germline V gene data show CDR1 as KGHDR and CDR2 as SFDVKD. The CDR3 totals 15 residues. Trimming pared 2 bases from V and 10 bases from J, leaving 18 bases between.

The J gene is TRBJ1-1, the V gene TRBV6-1; D possibly corresponds to TRBD1 (6 bases). Germline CDR1 MNHNS, CDR2 SASEGT. This CDR3 is built from 14 residues. V was pared by 6 bases and J by 4 bases, with 15 bases between. The chain's CDR3 is CASRKQGWSTEAFF. DNA of the CDR3: TGTGCCAGCAGAAAACAGGGTTGGAGCACTGAAGCTTTCTTT.

The CDR3 bases are TGTGCCAGCAGCTATACACGCCTGACAGTCACTACCTACGAGCAGTACTTC. Translation gives CASSYTRLTVTTYEQYF. The J gene is TRBJ2-1, the V gene TRBV11-3, with TRBD1 as a possible D gene (5 bases). TRBJ2-7 explains the end of the DNA better; the J call may be wrong. Germline V lookup: CDR1 SGHNT, CDR2 YENEEA. The CDR3 contains 17 residues.

V and J are TRBV9 and TRBJ1-2, with D perhaps TRBD1 (5 bases). Germline V gives CDR1 SGDLS, CDR2 YYNGEE. V was trimmed by 4 bases and J by 0 bases, leaving 13 bases between them. The CDR3 is made up of 15 amino acids. The CDR3: CASSTDSKPNYGYTF. CDR3 bases: TGTGCCAGCAGCACAGACAGCAAACCTAACTATGGCTACACCTTC. Drawing the rest from reference TRBV9 and TRBJ1-2, the complete variable domain is DSGVTQTPKHLITATGQRVTLRCSPRSGDLSVYWYQQSLDQGLQFLIQYYNGEERAKGNILERFSAQQFPDLHSELNLSSLELGDSALYFCASSTDSKPNYGYTFGSGTRLTVV.

The chain joins TRBV4-1 to TRBJ2-2; a weak D match, TRBD2 (6 bases). V lost 0 bases and J 6 bases, leaving 8 bases between the germline ends. Per the germline V gene, CDR1 is MGHRA and CDR2 is YSYEKL. The CDR3 runs 14 residues. CDR3 bases: TGCGCCAGCAGCCAAGACGGGAGTGCCGGGGAGCTGTTTTTT. Protein product: CASSQDGSAGELFF.

This chain connects TRBV6-1 to TRBJ2-1; either TRBD1 or TRBD2 may fit D (5 bases each). CDR1 and CDR2 (germline): MNHNS, SASEGT. The CDR3 covers 13 residues. The V gene lost 11 bases and the J gene lost 6 bases, with 17 bases spanning the gap. The CDR3 is CAASLGPSNEQFF. The CDR3 DNA is TGTGCCGCCTCCTTGGGACCAAGCAATGAGCAGTTCTTC.

This clonotype was recorded a few times. The junction shows a germline mismatch at one end, possibly a read error. The V and J genes are TRBV29-1 and TRBJ1-6; D is perhaps TRBD1 (5 bases). There are 13 residues in the CDR3. The germline gives CDR1 SQVTM, CDR2 ANQGSEA. CDR3 loop: CSARDSDNSPLHF. In DNA, the CDR3 is TGCAGCGCCCGGGACTCCGATAATTCACCCCTCCACTTT.

Remarks on this clonotype: One end of the junction fails to match germline, which may point to a read error. The chain links TRBV10-2 to TRBJ2-7, with 9 bases lining up with TRBD2. Germline loops: CDR1 WSHSY, CDR2 SAAADI. The CDR3 runs to 16 residues. The DNA of the CDR3 is TGCGCCAGCAGTGAAGGGTTAGCGGGAGCTACCTACGGGCAGTACTTC. Its translation: CASSEGLAGATYGQYF.

The J gene is TRBJ2-1, the V gene TRBV3-1; 8 positions agree with TRBD2. Matching the DNA end better, TRBJ2-7 makes the J call doubtful. This CDR3 comprises 17 residues. CDR1 is LGHDT and CDR2 is YNNKEL in the germline V gene (reference sequence). This CDR3 is CASSQEVSSGFHNEQYF. The DNA of the CDR3 is TGTGCCAGCAGCCAAGAGGTCTCTAGCGGGTTCCACAATGAGCAGTACTTC.

This clonotype has only a few counts. V gene TRBV7-9 combines with J gene TRBJ1-2, with TRBD1 as a possible D gene (6 bases). The CDR3 contains 17 residues. Trimming took 4 bases from V and 2 from J, leaving 20 bases between them. From germline, CDR1 is SEHNR and CDR2 FQNEAQ (reference sequence). The CDR3 DNA reads as TGTGCCAGCAGCTCATATGGGAACAGGGAACCGAACTATGGCTACACCTTC. It encodes CASSSYGNREPNYGYTF.

This chain links TRBV5-5 with TRBJ1-5; D not certain. In germline, CDR1 is SGHKS, CDR2 YYEKEE (reference sequence). The V end was cut by 1 base, the J end by 0 bases, with 8 bases between. This CDR3 has 15 residues. The DNA for the CDR3 is TGTGCCAGCAGCTTGAGCCAGAATAGCAATCAGCCCCAGCATTTT. Protein product: CASSLSQNSNQPQHF.